This T cell receptor (beta chain) was profiled in a study of T cell responses to AZD1222 COVID-19 vaccine. On this clone itself: Its matching antigen is unknown.

Findings of the study overall: Regions 160-218 and 743-854 dominated among vaccine-associated CD4 TCRs spanning spike.

Using immunoSEQ multiplex PCR, the repertoire was profiled, and TCRdb retains in-frame clones only, with some absent. In the table there are fewer than 130,000 clones, around nine tenths of which are singletons. In germline, CDR1 is SNHLY, CDR2 FYNNEI. The CDR3 runs 13 residues. Deletions cut 7 bases from V and 4 bases from J, with 10 bases between. This receptor was taken from an adult who received the AZD1222 COVID-19 vaccine. The material sequenced was peripheral blood, taken 28 days after the second AZD1222 dose. The chain uses TRBV2 and TRBJ1-4; no definite D call. CDR3 nucleotide sequence: TGTGCCAGCATCCCAGTCGTTAATGAAAAACTGTTTTTT. Translated, it gives CASIPVVNEKLFF.